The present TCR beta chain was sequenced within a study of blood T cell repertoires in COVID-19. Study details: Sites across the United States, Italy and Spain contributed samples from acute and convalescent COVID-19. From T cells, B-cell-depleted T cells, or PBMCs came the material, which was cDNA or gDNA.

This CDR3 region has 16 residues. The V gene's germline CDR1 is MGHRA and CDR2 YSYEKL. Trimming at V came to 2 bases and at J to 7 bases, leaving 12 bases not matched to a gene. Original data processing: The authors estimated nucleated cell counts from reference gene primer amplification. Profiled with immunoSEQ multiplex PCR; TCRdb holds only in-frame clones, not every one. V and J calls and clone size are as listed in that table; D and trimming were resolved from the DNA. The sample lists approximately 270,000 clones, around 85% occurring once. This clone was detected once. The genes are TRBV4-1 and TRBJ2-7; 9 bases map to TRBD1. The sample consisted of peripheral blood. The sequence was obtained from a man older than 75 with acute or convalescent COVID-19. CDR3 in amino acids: CASSQTQDRGGFEQYF. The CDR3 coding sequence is TGCGCCAGCAGCCAAACCCAAGACAGGGGGGGATTTGAGCAGTACTTC.